The present T cell receptor (beta chain) was sequenced within a study of blood T cell repertoires in COVID-19 (dated by TCRdb to 2018 to 2020). In terms of the full investigation: Samples covering the acute and convalescent phases of COVID-19 were provided by collaborators in the United States, Italy and Spain. The prospective study material was composed of cDNA or gDNA derived from T cells, B-cell-depleted T cells, or PBMCs. The dataset comprised deeply sampled blood TCRbeta repertoires from subjects exposed to, actively infected with, or recovered from COVID-19. The repertoires were released in a freely available public database intended as a resource for research on the immune response to SARS-CoV-2. The samples were drawn from two sources: the first 160 participants of the ongoing ImmuneRACE study, and approximately 1,300 subjects contributed by 6 global collaborators. Nearly every sample came with metadata listing a de-identified subject ID, COVID-19 status, age in years and sex. Where available, HLA class I and class II types were taken from metadata supplied by the sample provider and were not determined by assay-based typing. The investigation overall reported the following: The amount of clinical and demographic metadata varied by source and participant and was provided uncurated.

Comments on this clone: It lacks a known antigen. One base away there is no much larger clone; base qualities are not given.

Samples from volunteer blood donors who had recovered from COVID-19 were contributed by a second Seattle source. The collaborating institutions used their own protocols to collect whole blood in K2EDTA tubes. For TCRbeta analysis, collaborator samples were shipped as frozen whole blood, as isolated PBMCs, or as DNA extracted from either sample type. The CDR3 starts with the cysteine, ends with the phenylalanine, and has 14 residues. Only the CDR3 DNA is retained, 42 bases long and in frame from the first base. CDR1 and CDR2 are drawn from the germline V gene: MNHNS, SASEGT. Trimming leaves V shorter by 3 bases and J shorter by 1 base, with the junction holding 0 bases beyond the gene matches. TCRbeta CDR3 regions were amplified from genomic DNA using the immunoSEQ Assay, a bias-controlled multiplex PCR. Per the authors' processing: Nucleated cell counts per sample were estimated from amplification of reference gene primers within the assay. To quantify the absolute abundance of each unique TCRbeta CDR3 rearrangement, sequence reads were collapsed and filtered. For each sample, productive Simpson clonality was calculated by taking the square root of Simpson's diversity index across productive rearrangements. TCRdb took this table from immuneACCESS and kept in-frame rearrangements with V and J called. Such tables lack part of the clones; where checked against another copy, unresolved V genes explain under half of the gap, and the rest is unexplained. V and J calls and clone size are given by that table; D and trimming were obtained from the DNA. This sample is represented by under 75,000 clones; about 80% of them were singletons. The top ten constitute 15% to 20% of the sample.

The rearranged chain carries TRBV6-1 and TRBJ2-3, and TRBD1 aligns with 8 junction nucleotides. The sequence was collected from a man between 65 and 85 years old who had recovered from COVID-19. Material for sequencing was peripheral blood. This receptor has the CDR3 CASSEGQGTDTQYF. The sequenced DNA: TGTGCCAGCAGTGAGGGACAGGGCACAGATACGCAGTATTTT.